One and the same sample provided the 7 T cell receptor beta chains below, sequenced in a study of OX40 agonist ivuxolimab in advanced cancers. The repertoire was sequenced with immunoSEQ multiplex PCR; TCRdb's copy has only in-frame clones and lacks some. The table shows 50,000 to 80,000 clones, with roughly four fifths occurring only once. Sequencing used CD4+ or CD8+ T cells sorted from blood, obtained in a trial of the OX40 agonist ivuxolimab. All receptors come from an adult with an advanced solid tumor such as melanoma, head and neck, liver or kidney cancer.

The J gene is TRBJ2-1, the V gene TRBV9; 8 bases fit TRBD1. Trimming removed 1 base from V and 5 bases from J; junction bases left unmatched: 11. The CDR3 totals 17 residues. Germline V gene lookup returns CDR1 SGDLS and CDR2 YYNGEE. The CDR3 DNA sequence: TGTGCCAGCAGCGTATCCGTCTGGGACAGGTTAAACAATGAGCAGTTCTTC. This gives the protein CASSVSVWDRLNNEQFF.

The chain carries TRBV10-3 and TRBJ2-2; the D is unclear. The length of the CDR3 is 15 residues. Deletions cut 0 bases from V and 2 bases from J, with 7 bases between. Germline V gene sequence: CDR1 ENHRY, CDR2 SYGVKD. The CDR3 protein is CAISESKGNTGELFF. The DNA of the CDR3 is TGTGCCATCAGTGAGTCGAAGGGTAACACCGGGGAGCTGTTTTTT.

This clone appeared once. The chain has TRBV2 and TRBJ2-5; maybe TRBD1 (5 bases). The germline V gene encodes CDR1 SNHLY and CDR2 FYNNEI. V lost 0 bases, J lost 6 bases, and 8 bases lay in between. The CDR3 is 13 residues long. DNA for the CDR3: TGTGCCAGCAGTGAAGCCCAGGGCCAGACCCAGTACTTC. It codes for CASSEAQGQTQYF.

V and J are TRBV19 and TRBJ1-5, with a tentative D call TRBD1 (5 bases). The CDR3 is 16 amino acids. V was cut by 1 base and J by 3 bases, with 13 bases left in between. Looked up from germline, CDR1 is LNHDA and CDR2 is SQIVND (reference sequence). The CDR3 region is CASSIGAGHPNQPQHF. The DNA for the CDR3 is TGTGCCAGTAGTATAGGGGCAGGGCATCCCAATCAGCCCCAGCATTTT.

V and J are TRBV5-1 and TRBJ2-5; 11 positions agree with TRBD1. V lost 5 bases, J lost 4 bases, and 10 bases stayed unmatched. CDR3 length: 16 residues. CDR1 is SGHRS, CDR2 YFSETQ, per germline. The CDR3 sequence is CASRRGWTGGLETQYF. The DNA for the CDR3 is TGCGCCAGCAGGAGAGGATGGACAGGGGGCCTAGAGACCCAGTACTTC.

V and J are TRBV9 and TRBJ2-3, with 11 nucleotides matching TRBD2. Germline V lookup: CDR1 SGDLS, CDR2 YYNGEE. The J segment lost 2 bases and the V segment lost 3 bases, leaving 11 bases of the junction unmatched. The CDR3 runs to 18 residues. The CDR3 reads CASSAARRLAGNTDTQYF. CDR3 sequence (DNA): TGTGCCAGCAGCGCCGCCCGCAGACTAGCGGGAAACACAGATACGCAGTATTTT.

The J gene is TRBJ2-1, the V gene TRBV9, with 8 nucleotides matching TRBD1. With V trimmed by 3 bases and J by 6 bases, 5 bases remained unmatched. The CDR3 runs to 14 residues. CDR1 is SGDLS and CDR2 is YYNGEE in the germline V gene. Written as DNA, the CDR3 is TGTGCCAGCAGCGCGACTACAGGGGGCAATGAGCAGTTCTTC. Translation: CASSATTGGNEQFF.